These 13 T cell receptor beta chains were all obtained from the same sample, sequenced in a study of shared clonotypes between healthy human individuals. The method was immunoSEQ multiplex PCR; TCRdb's version includes in-frame clones alone and lacks a portion of them. The sample shows roughly 1,000,000 clones, 75% to 80% of them seen only once. The specimen sequenced was memory CD4+ T cells from PBMCs. Described subset: CD45RA-negative fraction. The receptors were gathered from a man aged 18 to 35 in good health. Some clones in this sample may be carry-over from other donors' samples.

The count of this clone is one. The rearrangement joins TRBV29-1 to TRBJ2-7; possible D gene TRBD1, 5 bases. CDR3 length: 12 amino acids. V lost 4 bases, J lost 2 bases, and 9 bases lay in between. Germline CDR1 and CDR2: SQVTM and ANQGSEA. CDR3 residues: CSVGTPTYEQYF. CDR3 bases: TGCAGCGTTGGGACACCCACCTACGAGCAGTACTTC.

This clone was observed a handful of times. The chain has TRBV6-6 and TRBJ2-5; possible D gene TRBD1, 6 bases. The CDR3 spans 15 residues. Germline CDR1 is MNHNY and CDR2 is SVGAGI (reference sequence). The V end lost 5 bases, the J end lost 4 bases, and 17 bases lay between the germline ends. The CDR3 sequence is CASSQGQNVLETQYF. CDR3 bases: TGTGCCAGCAGTCAAGGACAGAACGTGCTAGAGACCCAGTACTTC.

This sequence joins TRBV10-3 and TRBJ1-2; D is unclear. V lost 3 bases, J lost 0 bases, and 8 bases lay in between. The CDR3 runs 14 residues. The germline V gene encodes CDR1 ENHRY and CDR2 SYGVKD. The DNA of the CDR3 is TGTGCCATCAGTGATTGGCAGGCTAACTATGGCTACACCTTC. This encodes CAISDWQANYGYTF.

The V and J genes are TRBV2 and TRBJ2-3; no firm D call. Germline CDR1 is SNHLY and CDR2 is FYNNEI. V lost 1 base and J 7 bases, leaving 18 bases between the germline ends. The CDR3 spans 16 residues. CDR3 DNA: TGTGCCAGCAGTGAAGGCCACAACCCCGTCTTGAATACGCAGTATTTT. Translation gives CASSEGHNPVLNTQYF.

The rearrangement links TRBV2 to TRBJ1-3; 10 bases are shared with TRBD1. The V segment lost 0 bases and the J segment 2 bases; nucleotides outside the gene matches: 10. This CDR3 contains 19 residues. CDR1 is SNHLY, CDR2 FYNNEI, per germline. This chain's CDR3 is CASSEAPFVDRGTGNTIYF. The CDR3 nucleotides are TGTGCCAGCAGTGAAGCGCCTTTTGTGGACAGGGGGACTGGAAACACCATATATTTT. The full variable domain, rest sourced from reference TRBV2 and TRBJ1-3, is EPEVTQTPSHQVTQMGQEVILRCVPISNHLYFYWYRQILGQKVEFLVSFYNNEISEKSEIFDDQFSVERPDGSNFTLKIRSTKLEDSAMYFCASSEAPFVDRGTGNTIYFGEGSWLTVV.

The chain combines TRBV5-1 with TRBJ2-1, with 7 bases identical to TRBD2. This CDR3 region has 14 residues. Trimming at V came to 4 bases and at J to 9 bases, leaving 10 bases not matched to a gene. CDR1 SGHRS and CDR2 YFSETQ come from the germline V gene. The CDR3 reads CASSPRAGDAEQFF. As DNA, the CDR3 is TGCGCCAGCAGCCCAAGGGCGGGAGACGCTGAGCAGTTCTTC.

The table lists this clone with many counts. V usage is TRBV28 and J usage is TRBJ1-2, with TRBD1 identical over 11 bases. Trimming cost V 5 bases and J 0 bases; bases outside gene matches: 2. Germline V lookup: CDR1 MDHEN, CDR2 SYDVKM. CDR3 size: 15 residues. For the CDR3, the DNA is TGTGCCAGCAGTGGGGACAGGGGGACTAACTATGGCTACACCTTC. Translating it yields CASSGDRGTNYGYTF.

This chain joins TRBV7-9 and TRBJ2-1; D remains ambiguous. Germline V lookup: CDR1 SEHNR, CDR2 FQNEAQ (reference sequence). The CDR3 contains 13 residues. V was cut by 3 bases and J by 9 bases, with 12 bases left in between. The CDR3 region has the DNA TGTGCCAGCAGCTTTGGACGTTTAGGTGAGCAGTTCTTC. Its translation: CASSFGRLGEQFF.

The V and J genes are TRBV9 and TRBJ2-2; TRBD2 agrees at 9 bases. The germline V gene has CDR1 SGDLS and CDR2 YYNGEE. V was clipped by 0 bases and J by 4 bases; unmatched bases: 7. The CDR3 is 17 amino acids. The CDR3 DNA reads as TGTGCCAGCAGCGTAGTCGGGACTAGCATACCCACCGGGGAGCTGTTTTTT. Translating gives CASSVVGTSIPTGELFF.

This rearrangement joins TRBV7-9 to TRBJ1-2; D gene ambiguous. The V and J ends lost 0 bases and 7 bases respectively, with 9 bases between them. This CDR3 is built from 13 residues. Germline V gene lookup returns CDR1 SEHNR and CDR2 FQNEAQ (reference sequence). The CDR3 region is CASSLATSSGYTF. The DNA of the CDR3 is TGTGCCAGCAGCTTAGCGACGTCTTCTGGCTACACCTTC.

This chain uses TRBV7-9 with TRBJ1-2; D remains ambiguous. The V end lost 1 base, the J end lost 4 bases, and 7 bases lay between the germline ends. Per germline, CDR1 SEHNR and CDR2 FQNEAQ (reference sequence). This CDR3 is built from 13 residues. DNA for the CDR3: TGTGCCAGCAGCTTAGTCCCATCCTATGGCTACACCTTC. Protein sequence: CASSLVPSYGYTF.

The chain uses TRBV28 and TRBJ2-2; D is uncertain. The CDR3 has 15 amino acids. Germline V lookup: CDR1 MDHEN, CDR2 SYDVKM. The V end was cut by 2 bases, the J end by 6 bases, with 13 bases between. CDR3 DNA sequence: TGTGCCAGCAGTTTAATTTTTCAATCGGCCGGGGAGCTGTTTTTT. This translates into CASSLIFQSAGELFF.

The gene calls are TRBV4-1 and TRBJ2-5; unclear D gene. In germline, CDR1 is MGHRA, CDR2 YSYEKL. V was trimmed by 1 base and J by 5 bases, leaving 11 bases between them. The CDR3 totals 14 residues. CDR3 in DNA: TGCGCCAGCAGCCAAGTGCACACGGTGGAGACCCAGTACTTC. This gives the protein CASSQVHTVETQYF.